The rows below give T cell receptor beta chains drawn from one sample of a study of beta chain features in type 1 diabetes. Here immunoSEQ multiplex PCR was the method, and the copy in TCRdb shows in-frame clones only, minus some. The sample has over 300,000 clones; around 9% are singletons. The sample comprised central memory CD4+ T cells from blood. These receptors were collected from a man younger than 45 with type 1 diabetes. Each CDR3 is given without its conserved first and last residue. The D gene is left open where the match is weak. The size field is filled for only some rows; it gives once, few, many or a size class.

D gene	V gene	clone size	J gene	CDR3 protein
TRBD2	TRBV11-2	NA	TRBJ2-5	ASSLGLAGVETQY
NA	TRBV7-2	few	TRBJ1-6	ASSLVAAGTNSPLH
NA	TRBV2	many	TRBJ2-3	ASSEVRDTLTDTQY
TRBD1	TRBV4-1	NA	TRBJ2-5	ASSQEGHRGNKETQY
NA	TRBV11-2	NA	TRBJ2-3	ASSLMGTDTQY
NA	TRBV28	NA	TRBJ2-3	ASNPTGGSGFTDTQY
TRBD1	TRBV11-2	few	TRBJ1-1	ASTTGAGQGDTEAF
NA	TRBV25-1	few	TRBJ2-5	ASSERGAGSSRETQY
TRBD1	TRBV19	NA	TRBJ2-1	ASSISGTGVHEQF
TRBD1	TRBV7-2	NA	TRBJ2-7	ASSQGLGTGGSEQY
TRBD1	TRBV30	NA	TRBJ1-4	AWNRDRVANEKLF
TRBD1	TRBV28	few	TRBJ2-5	ASSYAGQGGETQY
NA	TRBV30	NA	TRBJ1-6	AWSLTTRNSPLH
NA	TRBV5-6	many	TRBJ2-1	ASSLDTVMQF
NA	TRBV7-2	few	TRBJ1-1	ASSFRGRDTEAF
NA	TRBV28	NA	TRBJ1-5	ASSSMRYQPQH
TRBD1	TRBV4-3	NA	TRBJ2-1	ASSRDSNNEQF
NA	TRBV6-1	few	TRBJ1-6	ASSEAARSSPLH
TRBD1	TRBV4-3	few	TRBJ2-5	ASSPGQGQARGETQY
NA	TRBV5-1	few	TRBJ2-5	ASSTTPGLQETQY
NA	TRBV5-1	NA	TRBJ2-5	ASSRQSKETQY
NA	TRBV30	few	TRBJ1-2	AWSPTTGRESYGYT
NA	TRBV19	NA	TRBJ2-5	ASSRRGTQETQY
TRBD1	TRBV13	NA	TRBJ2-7	ASSRTETGMYEQY
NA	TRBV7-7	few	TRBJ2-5	ASSPNPMETQY
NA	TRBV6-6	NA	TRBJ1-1	ASSGEGGHGTEAF
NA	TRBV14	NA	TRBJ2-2	ASSLLLTGELF
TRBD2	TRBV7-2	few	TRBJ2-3	AAGGFTDTQY
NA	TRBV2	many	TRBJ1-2	ASSDGQLDGYT
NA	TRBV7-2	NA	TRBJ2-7	ASSLGEYEQY
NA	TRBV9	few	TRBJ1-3	ASSVAGADYSGNTIY
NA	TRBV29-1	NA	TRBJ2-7	SVEEQGYEQY
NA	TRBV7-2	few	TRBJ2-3	ASSSSLETQY
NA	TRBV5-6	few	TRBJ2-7	ASSLPGSSYEQY
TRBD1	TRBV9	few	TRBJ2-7	ASSPQTGTNEQY
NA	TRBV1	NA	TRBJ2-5	TSSQVVTSGGQETQY
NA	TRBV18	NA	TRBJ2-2	ASSRDTNPGELF
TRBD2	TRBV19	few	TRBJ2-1	ASSNLAGGYNEQF
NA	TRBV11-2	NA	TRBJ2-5	ASSLDVTAGRETQY